Sequencing of this T cell receptor beta chain was carried out in a study of T cell responses to AZD1222 COVID-19 vaccine. Study-level results: There were vaccine-associated CD4 TCRs across spike, dominant at 160-218 and 743-854. Females outnumbered males among donors, who were mostly white British; clonal diversity was possibly underestimated.

Some clones are missing from TCRdb's copy, which holds only in-frame ones; the method was immunoSEQ multiplex PCR. The table has about 120,000 clones, about 90% seen once. Remarks on this clone: Its antigen is unidentified.

The CDR3 contains 13 residues. Germline V gene lookup returns CDR1 SGHKS and CDR2 YYEKEE (reference sequence). The junction had 3 bases not matched to a gene; V was cut back by 2 bases and J by 8 bases. The receptor was derived from an adult in good health. The sample here was peripheral blood, taken on day 0 of AZD1222 vaccination. The J gene is TRBJ1-3, the V gene TRBV5-5; TRBD1 agrees at 8 bases. CDR3 sequence reads: CASSFDRGDTIYF. The CDR3 nucleotides are TGTGCCAGCAGCTTTGACAGGGGAGACACCATATATTTT.